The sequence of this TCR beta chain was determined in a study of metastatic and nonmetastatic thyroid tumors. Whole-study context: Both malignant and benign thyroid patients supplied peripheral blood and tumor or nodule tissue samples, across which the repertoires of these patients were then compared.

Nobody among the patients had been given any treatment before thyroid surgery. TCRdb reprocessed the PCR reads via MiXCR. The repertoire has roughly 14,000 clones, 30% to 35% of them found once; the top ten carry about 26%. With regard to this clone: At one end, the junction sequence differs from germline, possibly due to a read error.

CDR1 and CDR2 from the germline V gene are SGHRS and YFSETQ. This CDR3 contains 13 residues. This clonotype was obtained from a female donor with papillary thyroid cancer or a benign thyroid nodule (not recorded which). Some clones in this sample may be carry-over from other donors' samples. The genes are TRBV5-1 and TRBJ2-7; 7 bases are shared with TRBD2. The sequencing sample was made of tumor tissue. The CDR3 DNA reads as TGCGCCAGCAGCTCTAGACTAGCCGACGAGCGGTACTTC. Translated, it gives CASSSRLADERYF.